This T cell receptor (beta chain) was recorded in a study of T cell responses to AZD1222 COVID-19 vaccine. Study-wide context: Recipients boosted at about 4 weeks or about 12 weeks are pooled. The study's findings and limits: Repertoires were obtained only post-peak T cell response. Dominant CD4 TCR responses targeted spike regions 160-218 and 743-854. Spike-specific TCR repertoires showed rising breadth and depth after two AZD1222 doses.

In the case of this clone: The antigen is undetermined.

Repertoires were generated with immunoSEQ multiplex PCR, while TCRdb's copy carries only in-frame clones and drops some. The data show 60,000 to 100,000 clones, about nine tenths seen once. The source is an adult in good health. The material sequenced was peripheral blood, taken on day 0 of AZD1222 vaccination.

The CDR3 DNA sequence: TGTGCCAGCAGTGAATTGGGGACAGGGAACACTGAAGCTTTCTTT. This gives the protein CASSELGTGNTEAFF. This chain connects TRBV2 to TRBJ1-1; 8 bases agree with TRBD1. Germline CDR1 reads SNHLY; CDR2 reads FYNNEI. V lost 2 bases, J lost 1 base, and 3 bases stayed unmatched. This CDR3 has 15 residues. Variable domain in full (rest from reference TRBV2 and TRBJ1-1): EPEVTQTPSHQVTQMGQEVILRCVPISNHLYFYWYRQILGQKVEFLVSFYNNEISEKSEIFDDQFSVERPDGSNFTLKIRSTKLEDSAMYFCASSELGTGNTEAFFGQGTRLTVV.